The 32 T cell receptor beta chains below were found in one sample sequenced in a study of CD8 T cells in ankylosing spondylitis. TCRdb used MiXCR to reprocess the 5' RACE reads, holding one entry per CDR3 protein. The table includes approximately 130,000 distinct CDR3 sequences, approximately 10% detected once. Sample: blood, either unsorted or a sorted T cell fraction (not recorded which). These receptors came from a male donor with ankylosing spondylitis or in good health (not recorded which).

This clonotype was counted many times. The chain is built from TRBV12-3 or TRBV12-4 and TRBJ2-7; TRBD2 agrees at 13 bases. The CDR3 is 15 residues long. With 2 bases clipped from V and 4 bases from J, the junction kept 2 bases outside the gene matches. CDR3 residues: CASSLWTSGSYEQYF. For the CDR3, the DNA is TGTGCCAGCAGTTTATGGACTAGCGGGAGTTACGAGCAGTACTTC.

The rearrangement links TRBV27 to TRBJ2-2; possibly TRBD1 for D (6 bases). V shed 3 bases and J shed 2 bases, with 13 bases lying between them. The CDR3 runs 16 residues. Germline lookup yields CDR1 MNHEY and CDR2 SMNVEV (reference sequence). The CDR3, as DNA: TGTGCCAGCAGTTTTTTAGGACAGAGAAACACCGGGGAGCTGTTTTTT. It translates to CASSFLGQRNTGELFF.

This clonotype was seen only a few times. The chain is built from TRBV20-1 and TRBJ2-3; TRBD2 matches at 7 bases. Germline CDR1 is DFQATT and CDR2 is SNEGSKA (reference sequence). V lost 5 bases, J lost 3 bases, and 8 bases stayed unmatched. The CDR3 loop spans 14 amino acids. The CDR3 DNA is TGCAGTGCTGATGGACTAGTCGGTACAGATACGCAGTATTTT. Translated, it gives CSADGLVGTDTQYF.

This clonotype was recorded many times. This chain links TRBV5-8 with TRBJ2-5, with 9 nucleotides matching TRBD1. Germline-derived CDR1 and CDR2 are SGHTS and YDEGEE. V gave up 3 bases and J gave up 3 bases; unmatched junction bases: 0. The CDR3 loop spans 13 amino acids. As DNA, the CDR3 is TGTGCCAGCAGCTGGGACAGGGAAGAGACCCAGTACTTC. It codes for CASSWDREETQYF.

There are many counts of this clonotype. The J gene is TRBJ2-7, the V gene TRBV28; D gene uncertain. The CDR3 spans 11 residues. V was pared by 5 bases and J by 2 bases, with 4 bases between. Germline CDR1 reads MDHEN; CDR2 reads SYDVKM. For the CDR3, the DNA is TGTGCCAGCAGTGATACCTACGAGCAGTACTTC. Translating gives CASSDTYEQYF.

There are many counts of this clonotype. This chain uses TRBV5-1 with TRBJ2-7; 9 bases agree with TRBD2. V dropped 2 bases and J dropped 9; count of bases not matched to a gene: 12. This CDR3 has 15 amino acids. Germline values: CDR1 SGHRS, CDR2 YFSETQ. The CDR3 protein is CASSLGRPGLASQYF. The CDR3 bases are TGCGCCAGCAGCTTAGGAAGACCGGGACTAGCCTCGCAGTACTTC.

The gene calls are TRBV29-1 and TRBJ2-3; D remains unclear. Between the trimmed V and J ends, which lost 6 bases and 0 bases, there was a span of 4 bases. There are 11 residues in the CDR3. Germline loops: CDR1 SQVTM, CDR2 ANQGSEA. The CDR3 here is CSVDSTDTQYF. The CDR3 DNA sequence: TGCAGCGTGGATAGCACAGATACGCAGTATTTT.

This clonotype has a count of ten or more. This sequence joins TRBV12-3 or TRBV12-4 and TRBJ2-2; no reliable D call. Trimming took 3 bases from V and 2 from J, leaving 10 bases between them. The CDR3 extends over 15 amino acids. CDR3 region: CASSLLSYNTGELFF. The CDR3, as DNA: TGTGCCAGCAGTTTGTTGTCCTATAACACCGGGGAGCTGTTTTTT.

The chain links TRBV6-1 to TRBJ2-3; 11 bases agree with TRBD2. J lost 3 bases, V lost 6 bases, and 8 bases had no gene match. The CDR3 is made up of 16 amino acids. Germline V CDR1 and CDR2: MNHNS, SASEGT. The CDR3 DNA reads TGTGCCAGCAGGGGGACTAGCGGATATAGGACAGATACGCAGTATTTT. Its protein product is CASRGTSGYRTDTQYF.

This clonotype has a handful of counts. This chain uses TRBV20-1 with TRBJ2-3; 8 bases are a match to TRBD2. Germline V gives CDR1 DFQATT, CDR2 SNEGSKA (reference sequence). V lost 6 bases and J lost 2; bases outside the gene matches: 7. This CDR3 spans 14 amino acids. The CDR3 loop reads CSARTSLSTDTQYF. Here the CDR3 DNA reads TGCAGTGCCAGGACTAGCCTTTCCACAGATACGCAGTATTTT.

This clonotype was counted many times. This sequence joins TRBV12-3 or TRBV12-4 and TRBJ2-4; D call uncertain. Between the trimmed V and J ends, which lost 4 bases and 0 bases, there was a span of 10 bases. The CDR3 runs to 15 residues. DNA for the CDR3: TGTGCCAGCAGTTGGGGTCCGTTAGCCAAAAACATTCAGTACTTC. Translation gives CASSWGPLAKNIQYF.

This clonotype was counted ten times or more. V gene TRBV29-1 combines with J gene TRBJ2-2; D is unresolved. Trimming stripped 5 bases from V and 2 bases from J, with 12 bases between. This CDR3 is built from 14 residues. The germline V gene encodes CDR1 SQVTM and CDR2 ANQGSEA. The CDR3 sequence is CSVSGTTNTGELFF. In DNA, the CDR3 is TGCAGCGTTTCTGGCACTACAAACACCGGGGAGCTGTTTTTT.

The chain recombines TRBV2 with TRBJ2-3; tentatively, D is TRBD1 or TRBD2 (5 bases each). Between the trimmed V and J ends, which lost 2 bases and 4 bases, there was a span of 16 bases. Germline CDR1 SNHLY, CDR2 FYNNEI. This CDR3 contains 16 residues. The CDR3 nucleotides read TGTGCCAGCAGTGAACTGGGGGACCCCATGTCAGATACGCAGTATTTT. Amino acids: CASSELGDPMSDTQYF.

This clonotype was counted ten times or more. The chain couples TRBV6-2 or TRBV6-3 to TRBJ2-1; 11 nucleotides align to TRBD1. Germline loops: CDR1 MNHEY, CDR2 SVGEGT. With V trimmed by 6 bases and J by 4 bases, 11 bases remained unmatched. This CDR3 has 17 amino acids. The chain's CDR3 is CASRTGQGAFVYNEQFF. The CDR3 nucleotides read TGTGCCAGCAGGACCGGACAGGGGGCCTTTGTGTACAATGAGCAGTTCTTC.

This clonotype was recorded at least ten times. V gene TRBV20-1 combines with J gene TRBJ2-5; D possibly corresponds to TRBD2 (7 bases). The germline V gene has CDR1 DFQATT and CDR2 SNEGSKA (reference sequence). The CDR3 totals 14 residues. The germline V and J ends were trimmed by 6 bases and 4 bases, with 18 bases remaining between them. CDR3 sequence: CSARLGGASETQYF. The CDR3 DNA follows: TGCAGTGCCCGCCTTGGGGGGGCCTCAGAGACCCAGTACTTC.

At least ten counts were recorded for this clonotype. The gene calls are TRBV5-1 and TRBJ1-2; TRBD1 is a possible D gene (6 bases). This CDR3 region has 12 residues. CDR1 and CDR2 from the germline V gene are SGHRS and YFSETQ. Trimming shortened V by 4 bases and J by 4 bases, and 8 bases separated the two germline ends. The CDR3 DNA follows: TGCGCCAGCAGCCCGACAGGCTATGGCTACACCTTC. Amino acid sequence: CASSPTGYGYTF. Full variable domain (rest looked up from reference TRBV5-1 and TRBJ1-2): KAGVTQTPRYLIKTRGQQVTLSCSPISGHRSVSWYQQTPGQGLQFLFEYFSETQRNKGNFPGRFSGRQFSNSRSEMNVSTLELGDSALYLCASSPTGYGYTFGSGTRLTVV.

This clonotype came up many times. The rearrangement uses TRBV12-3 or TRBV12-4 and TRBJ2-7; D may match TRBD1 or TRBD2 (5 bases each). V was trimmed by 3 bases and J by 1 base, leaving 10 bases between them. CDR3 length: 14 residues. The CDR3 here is CASSFGTVSYEQYF. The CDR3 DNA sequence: TGTGCCAGCAGTTTTGGGACGGTATCCTACGAGCAGTACTTC.

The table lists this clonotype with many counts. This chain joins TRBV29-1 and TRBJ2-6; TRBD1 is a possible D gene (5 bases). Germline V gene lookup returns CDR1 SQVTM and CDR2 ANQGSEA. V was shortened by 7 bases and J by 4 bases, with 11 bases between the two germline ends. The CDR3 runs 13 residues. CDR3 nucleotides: TGCAGCGCTTCGACAGCCGGGGCCAACGTCCTGACTTTC. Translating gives CSASTAGANVLTF.

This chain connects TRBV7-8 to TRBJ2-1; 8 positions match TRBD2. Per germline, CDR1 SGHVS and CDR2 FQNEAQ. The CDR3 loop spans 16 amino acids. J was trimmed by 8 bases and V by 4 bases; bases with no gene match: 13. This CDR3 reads CASSSGTGRARDEQFF. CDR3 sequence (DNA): TGTGCCAGCAGCTCCGGGACCGGGAGGGCCAGGGATGAGCAGTTCTTC. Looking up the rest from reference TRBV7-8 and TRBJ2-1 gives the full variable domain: GAGVSQSPRYKVAKRGQDVALRCDPISGHVSLFWYQQALGQGPEFLTYFQNEAQLDKSGLPSDRFFAERPEGSVSTLKIQRTQQEDSAVYLCASSSGTGRARDEQFFGPGTRLTVL.

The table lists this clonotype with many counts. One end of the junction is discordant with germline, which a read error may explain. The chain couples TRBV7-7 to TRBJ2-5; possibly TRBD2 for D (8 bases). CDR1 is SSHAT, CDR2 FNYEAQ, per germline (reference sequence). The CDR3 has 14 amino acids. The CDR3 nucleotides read TGTGCTAGCAGCGGGGGACAGCAGGGCGAGACCCAGTACTTC. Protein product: CASSGGQQGETQYF.

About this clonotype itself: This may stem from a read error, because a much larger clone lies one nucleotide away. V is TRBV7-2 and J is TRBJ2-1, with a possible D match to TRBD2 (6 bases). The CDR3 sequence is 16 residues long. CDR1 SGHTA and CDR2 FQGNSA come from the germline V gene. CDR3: CVSSLAQGGGYNEQFF. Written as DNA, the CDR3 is TGTGTCAGCAGCTTAGCGCAGGGAGGAGGCTACAATGAGCAGTTCTTC.

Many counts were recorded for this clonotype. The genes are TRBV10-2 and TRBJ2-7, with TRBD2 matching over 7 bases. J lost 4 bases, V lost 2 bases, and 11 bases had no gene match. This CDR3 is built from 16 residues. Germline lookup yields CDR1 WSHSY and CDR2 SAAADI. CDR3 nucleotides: TGCGCCAGCAGTGAGGGTTTGGGCGGGAGAGTGTACGAGCAGTACTTC. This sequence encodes CASSEGLGGRVYEQYF.

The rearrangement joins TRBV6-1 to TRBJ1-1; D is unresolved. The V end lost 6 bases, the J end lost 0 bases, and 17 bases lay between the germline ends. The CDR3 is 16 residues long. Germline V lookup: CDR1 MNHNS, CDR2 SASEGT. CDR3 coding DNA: TGTGCCAGCAGGCCCGCAGGAAGGGTTATGAACACTGAAGCTTTCTTT. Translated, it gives CASRPAGRVMNTEAFF.

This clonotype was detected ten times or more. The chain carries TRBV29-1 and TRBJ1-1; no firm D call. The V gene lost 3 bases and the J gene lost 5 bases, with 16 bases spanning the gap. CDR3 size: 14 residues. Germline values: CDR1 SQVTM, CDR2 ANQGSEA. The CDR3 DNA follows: TGCAGCGTTGATGGGCGGGGAGCGGTTACTGAAGCTTTCTTT. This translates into CSVDGRGAVTEAFF.

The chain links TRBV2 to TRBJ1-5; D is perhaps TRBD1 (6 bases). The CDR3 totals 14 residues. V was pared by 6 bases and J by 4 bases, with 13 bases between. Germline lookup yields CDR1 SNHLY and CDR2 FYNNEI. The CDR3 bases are TGTGCCAGCAGGGCCGGGACAAGTAATCAGCCCCAGCATTTT. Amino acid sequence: CASRAGTSNQPQHF.

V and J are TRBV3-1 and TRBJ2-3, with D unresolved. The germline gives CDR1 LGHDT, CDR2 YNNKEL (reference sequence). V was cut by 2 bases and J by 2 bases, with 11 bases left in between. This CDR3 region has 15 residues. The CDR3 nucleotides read TGTGCCAGCAGCCAAATTCCGCTGGCCACAGATACGCAGTATTTT. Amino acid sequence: CASSQIPLATDTQYF.

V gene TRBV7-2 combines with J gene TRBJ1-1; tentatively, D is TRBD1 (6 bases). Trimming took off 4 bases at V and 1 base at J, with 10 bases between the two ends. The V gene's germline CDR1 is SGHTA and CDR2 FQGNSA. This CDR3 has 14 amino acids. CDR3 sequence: CASSSRGQNTEAFF. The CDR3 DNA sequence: TGTGCCAGCAGCTCAAGGGGACAGAACACTGAAGCTTTCTTT.

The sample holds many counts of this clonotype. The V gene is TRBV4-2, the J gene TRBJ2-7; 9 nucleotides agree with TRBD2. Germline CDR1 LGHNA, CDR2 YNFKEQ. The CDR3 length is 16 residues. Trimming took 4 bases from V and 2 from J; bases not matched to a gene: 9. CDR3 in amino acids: CASSPLSIAGAYEQYF. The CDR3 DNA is TGTGCCAGCAGCCCCCTATCGATAGCGGGGGCCTACGAGCAGTACTTC.

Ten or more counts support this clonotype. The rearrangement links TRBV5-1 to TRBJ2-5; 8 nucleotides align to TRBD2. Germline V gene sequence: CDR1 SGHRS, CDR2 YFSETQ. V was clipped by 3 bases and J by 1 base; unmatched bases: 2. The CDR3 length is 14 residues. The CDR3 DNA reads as TGCGCCAGCAGCTCTGGGACTAGCCAAGAGACCCAGTACTTC. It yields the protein CASSSGTSQETQYF.

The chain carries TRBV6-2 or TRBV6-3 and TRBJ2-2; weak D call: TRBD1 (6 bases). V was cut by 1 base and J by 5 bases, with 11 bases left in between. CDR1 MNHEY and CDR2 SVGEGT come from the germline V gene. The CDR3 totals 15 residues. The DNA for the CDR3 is TGTGCCAGCAGTTACTGGGGGCGCAGGACCGGGGAGCTGTTTTTT. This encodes CASSYWGRRTGELFF.

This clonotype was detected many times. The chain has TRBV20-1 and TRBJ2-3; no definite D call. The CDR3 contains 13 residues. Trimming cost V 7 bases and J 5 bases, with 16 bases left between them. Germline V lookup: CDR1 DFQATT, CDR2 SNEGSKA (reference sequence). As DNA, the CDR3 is TGCAGTGTAGCCGGTCCCGGTGGAGATACGCAGTATTTT. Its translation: CSVAGPGGDTQYF.

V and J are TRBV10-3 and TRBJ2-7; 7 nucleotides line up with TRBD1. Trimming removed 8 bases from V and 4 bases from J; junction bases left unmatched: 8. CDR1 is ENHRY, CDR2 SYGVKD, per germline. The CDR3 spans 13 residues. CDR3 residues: CAIRRQGGYEQYF. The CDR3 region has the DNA TGTGCCATCCGGCGACAGGGTGGATACGAGCAGTACTTC.